The clone carrying this T cell receptor (beta chain) was picked up many times. The data originate from a study of T cells in Graves' hyperthyroidism and ophthalmopathy. TCR beta CDR3 regions were amplified from RNA. First-round RT-PCR with HTBI primers amplified the TCR CDR3 region. TCRdb passed the multiplex PCR reads through MiXCR, listing each CDR3 protein once. This repertoire shows more than 300,000 distinct CDR3 sequences, roughly 18% found once; its top ten account for over 35%. Germline assignment: CDR1 LGHDT and CDR2 YNNKEL (reference sequence). V was shortened by 4 bases and J by 4 bases, with 13 bases between the two germline ends. This CDR3 is built from 14 residues.

The sample taken for sequencing was blood. The chain recombines TRBV3-1 with TRBJ1-2; no definite D call. The sequence was collected from a man younger than 35 with Graves' ophthalmopathy. CDR3 DNA: TGTGCCAGCAGCCTCCAAGCGGCCACCTATGGCTACACCTTC. Translated: CASSLQAATYGYTF. The full variable domain, completed using reference TRBV3-1 and TRBJ1-2, is DTAVSQTPKYLVTQMGNDKSIKCEQNLGHDTMYWYKQDSKKFLKIMFSYNNKELIINETVPNRFSPKSPDKAHLNLHINSLELGDSAVYFCASSLQAATYGYTFGSGTRLTVV.